The 30 T cell receptor beta chains below were found in one sample sequenced in a study of TIL therapy for anti-PD-1-resistant metastatic lung cancer. This was the immunoSEQ v3 assay. The protocol was immunoSEQ multiplex PCR, while the TCRdb copy is restricted to in-frame clones and leaves out a portion. In the table there are roughly 46,000 clones, roughly 85% of which are singletons. Time point noted: pre-treatment sample, taken before nivolumab and TIL therapy. The sequencing here drew on blood, taken at baseline. The origin of the receptors is a person aged 25 to 80 with non-small cell lung cancer.

The gene calls are TRBV5-1 and TRBJ2-5; TRBD2 agrees at 8 bases. Unmatched junction bases numbered 5, after V lost 4 bases and J lost 0 bases. CDR1 and CDR2 from the germline V gene are SGHRS and YFSETQ. The CDR3 contains 15 residues. In DNA, the CDR3 is TGCGCCAGCAGCGCGGTCGGGGGGGACCAAGAGACCCAGTACTTC. It specifies CASSAVGGDQETQYF.

The chain links TRBV7-2 to TRBJ2-2; TRBD1 matches at 8 bases. The germline V gene has CDR1 SGHTA and CDR2 FQGNSA. The CDR3 runs 15 residues. V lost 6 bases to trimming and J lost 6 bases; unmatched junction nucleotides: 9. CDR3 in amino acids: CASRLAGGAPGELFF. The CDR3 bases are TGTGCCAGCAGACTAGCAGGGGGCGCGCCCGGGGAGCTGTTTTTT. The full variable domain, rest sourced from reference TRBV7-2 and TRBJ2-2, is GAGVSQSPSNKVTEKGKDVELRCDPISGHTALYWYRQSLGQGLEFLIYFQGNSAPDKSGLPSDRFSAERTGGSVSTLTIQRTQQEDSAVYLCASRLAGGAPGELFFGEGSRLTVL.

The chain combines TRBV3-1 (or the pseudogene TRBV3-2) with TRBJ2-3; TRBD2 matches 11 bases. CDR1 is LGHDT, CDR2 YNNKEL, per germline (reference sequence). This CDR3 has 14 amino acids. V trimming: 10 bases; J trimming: 4 bases; junction bases outside the gene matches: 7. DNA of the CDR3: TGTGCCACCCAGACTAGCGGGATGTCAGATACGCAGTATTTT. Translation gives CATQTSGMSDTQYF.

This clone has a handful of counts. The rearrangement joins TRBV2 to TRBJ1-6, with D perhaps matching TRBD1 (5 bases). CDR1 and CDR2 (germline): SNHLY, FYNNEI. Trimming cost V 5 bases and J 7 bases, with 9 bases left between them. The CDR3 spans 13 residues. In DNA, the CDR3 is TGTGCCAGCAGTCGGGACCGAAATTCACCCCTCCACTTT. Protein: CASSRDRNSPLHF.

This chain connects TRBV28 to TRBJ2-5; possibly TRBD2 for D (7 bases). V was shortened by 3 bases and J by 5 bases, with 19 bases between the two germline ends. This CDR3 contains 16 residues. CDR1 MDHEN and CDR2 SYDVKM come from the germline V gene. This chain's CDR3 is CASSLAGAAGRETQYF. DNA of the CDR3: TGTGCCAGCAGTTTGGCGGGGGCAGCCGGGAGGGAGACCCAGTACTTC.

The genes are TRBV29-1 and TRBJ2-4; D is undetermined. Trimming cost V 4 bases and J 6 bases, with 7 bases left between them. The V gene's germline CDR1 is SQVTM and CDR2 ANQGSEA. The CDR3 length is 11 residues. As DNA, the CDR3 is TGCAGCGTTGTCGACGGAAACATTCAGTACTTC. Translation gives CSVVDGNIQYF.

The chain joins TRBV12-3 or TRBV12-4 to TRBJ1-1, with D perhaps matching TRBD1 (6 bases). Trimming removed 6 bases from V and 5 bases from J, with 13 bases in between. This CDR3 spans 13 amino acids. CDR3 coding DNA: TGTGCCAGCAGCCCTACAGGGTTGACTGAAGCTTTCTTT. Its protein product is CASSPTGLTEAFF.

The chain combines TRBV12-3 or TRBV12-4 with TRBJ2-5; no clear D. This CDR3 contains 11 residues. The V and J ends lost 5 bases and 5 bases respectively, with 6 bases between them. In DNA, the CDR3 is TGTGCCAGCAGTCAGTCGGAGACCCAGTACTTC. This gives the protein CASSQSETQYF.

V usage is TRBV20-1 and J usage is TRBJ2-1; 11 bases fit TRBD2. The CDR3 extends over 11 amino acids. Germline loops: CDR1 DFQATT, CDR2 SNEGSKA (reference sequence). V trimming: 6 bases; J trimming: 15 bases; junction bases outside the gene matches: 7. CDR3 amino acids: CSAHSGGALFF. The CDR3 bases are TGCAGTGCCCATAGCGGGGGGGCTTTGTTCTTC.

To note about this clone: At one end, the junction sequence differs from germline, possibly due to a read error. The chain recombines TRBV6-5 with TRBJ2-7; TRBD2 agrees at 7 bases. Germline CDR1 and CDR2: MNHEY and SVGAGI. The CDR3 covers 12 residues. The CDR3, as DNA: TGCGCCAGCAGCTTGGACGCGGGAGCGCAGCACTTC. Translating it yields CASSLDAGAQHF.

The rearrangement joins TRBV6-2 or TRBV6-3 to TRBJ2-3; 10 positions match TRBD1. After removal of 2 bases from V and 4 bases from J, the junction contained 6 bases not matched to a gene. The CDR3 contains 16 residues. Germline-derived CDR1 and CDR2 are MNHEY and SVGEGT. The CDR3 reads CASSYPDRGRSDTQYF. Here the CDR3 DNA reads TGTGCCAGCAGTTACCCCGACAGGGGGCGGTCAGATACGCAGTATTTT.

V usage is TRBV3-1 (or the pseudogene TRBV3-2) and J usage is TRBJ2-3; 8 bases match TRBD2. This CDR3 is built from 17 residues. V gave up 1 base and J gave up 0 bases; unmatched junction bases: 6. Germline lookup yields CDR1 LGHDT and CDR2 YNNKEL (reference sequence). The CDR3 here is CASSQGRTSLSTDTQYF. The CDR3 DNA follows: TGTGCCAGCAGCCAAGGGAGGACTAGCCTTAGCACAGATACGCAGTATTTT.

This clone was detected once. This sequence joins TRBV19 and TRBJ2-1, with 13 bases aligning to TRBD2. CDR1 LNHDA and CDR2 SQIVND come from the germline V gene (reference sequence). The CDR3 runs to 17 residues. The V gene end was trimmed by 3 bases and the J gene end by 7 bases; junction bases not matched to a gene: 9. The CDR3 here is CASSMETSGGARNEQFF. Written as DNA, the CDR3 is TGTGCCAGTAGTATGGAAACTAGCGGGGGGGCGAGGAATGAGCAGTTCTTC.

The chain carries TRBV6-5 and TRBJ2-2; D is undetermined. The CDR3 totals 15 residues. V was shortened by 6 bases and J by 0 bases, with 11 bases between the two germline ends. Germline CDR1 and CDR2: MNHEY and SVGAGI. The CDR3 region has the DNA TGTGCCAGCAGCTGGGCAGGACCGAACACCGGGGAGCTGTTTTTT. This gives the protein CASSWAGPNTGELFF.

As concerns this clone: The limits of the CDR3 on the DNA are not certain, so only TCRdb's listed CDR3 is given. This chain connects TRBV12-2 to TRBJ2-2; the table's D call of TRBD2 was not tested on the DNA. TRBV12-2 is deemed a pseudogene. The CDR3 region is 17 residues in length, termini included. CDR3: CASRFPFGGGSTGELFF.

The J gene is TRBJ2-1, the V gene TRBV4-3; 7 nucleotides line up with TRBD1. The CDR3 extends over 15 amino acids. Germline loops: CDR1 LGHNA, CDR2 YSLEER. After removal of 1 base from V and 2 bases from J, the junction contained 2 bases not matched to a gene. This chain's CDR3 is CASSQVGGPYNEQFF. In DNA, the CDR3 is TGCGCCAGCAGCCAAGTAGGGGGCCCCTACAATGAGCAGTTCTTC.

This chain joins TRBV6-5 and TRBJ1-5, with unresolved D. The CDR3 runs 13 residues. V was trimmed by 4 bases and J by 1 base, leaving 5 bases between them. Per the germline V gene, CDR1 is MNHEY and CDR2 is SVGAGI. Here the CDR3 reads CASSFRSNQPQHF. In DNA, the CDR3 is TGTGCCAGCAGTTTCCGGAGCAATCAGCCCCAGCATTTT.

Here the CDR3 DNA reads TGTGCCAGCAGCTTAGGGGATAGCAATCAGCCCCAGCATTTT. It codes for CASSLGDSNQPQHF. The chain is built from TRBV7-2 and TRBJ1-5; D gene unclear. The CDR3 runs 14 residues. V gave up 1 base and J gave up 0 bases, with 4 bases separating them. CDR1 is SGHTA, CDR2 FQGNSA, per germline.

This chain uses TRBV19 with TRBJ2-6; D is uncertain. Per germline, CDR1 LNHDA and CDR2 SQIVND (reference sequence). V was pared by 9 bases and J by 0 bases, with 18 bases between. CDR3 size: 17 residues. CDR3 sequence reads: CASQIPGPISGANVLTF. As DNA, the CDR3 is TGTGCCAGCCAAATTCCGGGCCCGATCTCTGGGGCCAACGTCCTGACTTTC.

The chain joins TRBV9 to TRBJ2-1; D ambiguous. With 0 bases removed from V and 8 bases from J, the gap between germline ends came to 12 bases. This CDR3 is built from 14 residues. CDR1 SGDLS and CDR2 YYNGEE come from the germline V gene. Here the CDR3 DNA reads TGTGCCAGCAGCGTAGCTCCAGTGTGGGATGAGCAGTTCTTC. Translation: CASSVAPVWDEQFF. Together with reference TRBV9 and TRBJ2-1, the CDR3 gives the full variable domain: DSGVTQTPKHLITATGQRVTLRCSPRSGDLSVYWYQQSLDQGLQFLIQYYNGEERAKGNILERFSAQQFPDLHSELNLSSLELGDSALYFCASSVAPVWDEQFFGPGTRLTVL.

The chain links TRBV4-3 to TRBJ2-3, with D tentatively TRBD1 (6 bases). In germline, CDR1 is LGHNA, CDR2 YSLEER. This CDR3 region has 16 residues. The ends were cut back, 0 bases at V and 4 bases at J, with 14 bases in the middle. This CDR3 is CASSQEPGRGADTQYF. The CDR3 DNA is TGCGCCAGCAGCCAAGAACCGGGCAGGGGTGCAGATACGCAGTATTTT.

J is TRBJ2-6 and V is TRBV6-5; D uncertain. Trimming stripped 1 base from V and 0 bases from J, with 4 bases between. Germline V gene data show CDR1 as MNHEY and CDR2 as SVGAGI. The CDR3 loop spans 15 amino acids. The CDR3 region has the DNA TGTGCCAGCAGTTACTATGACTCTGGGGCCAACGTCCTGACTTTC. Its translation is CASSYYDSGANVLTF.

The V call is TRBV28, the J call TRBJ2-7; perhaps TRBD2 as D (6 bases). Germline CDR1 is MDHEN and CDR2 is SYDVKM. The CDR3 spans 16 residues. Trimming cost V 8 bases and J 6 bases, with 26 bases left between them. The CDR3 spells CASARQRRRGRGEQYF. The CDR3 DNA follows: TGTGCCAGCGCCAGACAGAGGAGGAGGGGTCGTGGCGAGCAGTACTTC.

The J gene is TRBJ2-7, the V gene TRBV16; 9 bases are shared with TRBD1. V gave up 4 bases and J gave up 3 bases; unmatched junction bases: 10. Germline CDR1 is KGHSY and CDR2 is FQNENV. The CDR3 contains 16 residues. The CDR3 DNA is TGTGCCAGCAGCCCGAATCCGGGACAGGGCCGCTACGAGCAGTACTTC. Its protein product is CASSPNPGQGRYEQYF. The variable domain in full, completed from reference TRBV16 and TRBJ2-7, reads GEEVAQTPKHLVRGEGQKAKLYCAPIKGHSYVFWYQQVLKNEFKFLISFQNENVFDETGMPKERFSAKCLPNSPCSLEIQATKLEDSAVYFCASSPNPGQGRYEQYFGPGTRLTVT.

The genes are TRBV7-9 and TRBJ1-4; D might be TRBD1 (6 bases). Germline-derived CDR1 and CDR2 are SEHNR and FQNEAQ (reference sequence). V lost 3 bases, J lost 8 bases, and 13 bases lay in between. The CDR3 is 14 residues long. Here the CDR3 DNA reads TGTGCCAGCAGCTTTAATTCGGACAGCGAAAAACTGTTTTTT. Translating gives CASSFNSDSEKLFF.

The chain joins TRBV2 to TRBJ2-1, with TRBD1 as a possible D gene (5 bases). The V gene's germline CDR1 is SNHLY and CDR2 FYNNEI. V lost 7 bases and J lost 5, with 12 bases in between. CDR3 length equals 13 residues. The CDR3 nucleotides are TGTGCCAGCAAACAGGTCCGGGACAATGAGCAGTTCTTC. It specifies CASKQVRDNEQFF.

This clone was recorded once. The V call is TRBV2, the J call TRBJ2-1; the D is unclear. From germline, CDR1 is SNHLY and CDR2 FYNNEI. The V and J ends lost 10 bases and 1 base respectively, with 17 bases between them. This CDR3 has 15 residues. The CDR3 is CATDLFEDSYNEQFF. DNA of the CDR3: TGTGCCACCGACTTATTTGAGGATTCCTACAATGAGCAGTTCTTC.

This clone was counted only a few times. This rearrangement joins TRBV20-1 to TRBJ1-4; TRBD1 aligns across 8 bases. This CDR3 region has 14 residues. V gave up 3 bases and J gave up 6 bases; unmatched junction bases: 6. CDR1 and CDR2 (germline): DFQATT, SNEGSKA (reference sequence). The CDR3 sequence is CSASRQGRDEKLFF. The CDR3 DNA reads TGCAGTGCTAGTCGACAGGGGCGGGATGAAAAACTGTTTTTT.

The gene calls are TRBV3-1 (or the pseudogene TRBV3-2) and TRBJ2-6; tentatively, D is TRBD1 (6 bases). CDR1 LGHDT and CDR2 YNNKEL come from the germline V gene (reference sequence). The CDR3 runs 15 residues. V lost 5 bases to trimming and J lost 1 base, with 9 bases between them. Here the CDR3 DNA reads TGTGCCAGCAGCGAGGGACATTCTGGGGCCAACGTCCTGACTTTC. Amino acids: CASSEGHSGANVLTF.

V gene TRBV6-2 or TRBV6-3 combines with J gene TRBJ2-4; 9 nucleotides match TRBD1. The V and J ends lost 2 bases and 6 bases, in that order; junction bases with no gene match: 8. Germline CDR1 and CDR2: MNHEY and SVGEGT. The CDR3 length is 16 residues. In DNA, the CDR3 is TGTGCCAGCAGTTACGGGGAACAGGGGGCACTAAACATTCAGTACTTC. Translation: CASSYGEQGALNIQYF.